The 12 T cell receptor beta chains given below trace back to one sample, sequenced in a study of blood T cell repertoires in COVID-19. Repertoires were generated with immunoSEQ multiplex PCR, while TCRdb's copy carries only in-frame clones and drops some. Of 260,000 or so clones detected, 81% appear once; the ten largest clones hold 6% to 8%. Sequencing was carried out using peripheral blood. Receptor source: a woman over 75 with COVID-19, enrolled during active disease.

The chain combines TRBV5-1 with TRBJ2-6, with 8 bases fitting TRBD1. J lost 3 bases, V lost 0 bases, and 2 bases had no gene match. This CDR3 is built from 16 residues. Per the germline V gene, CDR1 is SGHRS and CDR2 is YFSETQ. The CDR3 DNA is TGCGCCAGCAGCTTGGCAGGGGGCGATGGGGCCAACGTCCTGACTTTC. Translated, it gives CASSLAGGDGANVLTF.

The genes are TRBV28 and TRBJ2-1, with D hard to call. CDR1 and CDR2 (germline): MDHEN, SYDVKM. With 2 bases removed from V and 5 bases from J, the gap between germline ends came to 10 bases. CDR3 length: 14 residues. The CDR3 DNA follows: TGTGCCAGCAGTTTACTAGGAATGAACAATGAGCAGTTCTTC. Protein: CASSLLGMNNEQFF.

Points on this clone: Other DNA sequences from this sample encode an identical CDR3 as well. The CDR3 DNA reads TGTGCCAGCAGCCAGGGACAAGGGAACTCACCCCTCCACTTT. Translating gives CASSQGQGNSPLHF. This chain links TRBV3-1 (or the pseudogene TRBV3-2) with TRBJ1-6; a weak D match, TRBD1 (6 bases). From germline, CDR1 is LGHDT and CDR2 YNNKEL (reference sequence). V was pared by 3 bases and J by 10 bases, with 13 bases between. The length of the CDR3 is 14 residues.

With regard to this clone: The final CDR3 position lacks the conserved phenylalanine or tryptophan, pointing to a likely read error. The DNA is left out, because the CDR3 cannot be placed on it with certainty; the CDR3 is given as TCRdb lists it. V is TRBV24-1 and J is TRBJ1-4. The CDR3 is 9 residues long, ends included. CDR1 and CDR2 (germline): KGHDR, SFDVKD. CDR3: CATLMLTGI.

The chain joins TRBV20-1 to TRBJ2-1; TRBD2 agrees at 7 bases. Per germline, CDR1 DFQATT and CDR2 SNEGSKA (reference sequence). This CDR3 spans 16 amino acids. V dropped 3 bases and J dropped 7; count of bases not matched to a gene: 15. The CDR3 DNA reads as TGCAGTGCTAGTTTTCCCAGGACTAGTAACCCTAATGAGCAGTTCTTC. It is translated as CSASFPRTSNPNEQFF.

The chain is built from TRBV10-1 and TRBJ2-3; D remains unclear. CDR3 length equals 17 residues. In germline, CDR1 is WNHNN, CDR2 SYGVQD (reference sequence). V was pared by 3 bases and J by 2 bases, with 18 bases between. The CDR3 loop reads CASSESPPASLTDTQYF. The CDR3 nucleotides are TGCGCCAGCAGTGAAAGCCCCCCAGCGAGCCTCACAGATACGCAGTATTTT.

Concerning this clone itself: The sample has other DNA sequences that encode this CDR3 too. The V call is TRBV18, the J call TRBJ2-1; TRBD2 might be the D (5 bases). CDR3 length equals 15 residues. The germline CDR1 and CDR2 sequences are KGHSH and LQKENI. Trimming stripped 3 bases from V and 0 bases from J, with 9 bases between. CDR3 bases: TGTGCCAGCTCACCGACGGGATTCTCCTACAATGAGCAGTTCTTC. It specifies CASSPTGFSYNEQFF.

The chain is built from TRBV6-5 and TRBJ1-3; no firm D call. The CDR3 consists of 15 residues. The germline V gene has CDR1 MNHEY and CDR2 SVGAGI. The germline V and J ends were trimmed by 4 bases and 4 bases, with 14 bases remaining between them. The CDR3 here is CASSSRLTGGNTIYF. The DNA for the CDR3 is TGTGCCAGCAGTTCCCGACTGACCGGCGGAAACACCATATATTTT.

The chain couples TRBV14 to TRBJ2-3; tentative D call: TRBD2 (5 bases). V was shortened by 1 base and J by 0 bases, with 11 bases between the two germline ends. Looked up from germline, CDR1 is SGHDN and CDR2 is FVKESK. The CDR3 contains 16 residues. The CDR3 bases are TGTGCCAGCAGCCAAGGGTCGGGATCTAGCACAGATACGCAGTATTTT. Encoded protein: CASSQGSGSSTDTQYF. Full variable domain (outside the CDR3, taken from reference TRBV14 and TRBJ2-3): EAGVTQFPSHSVIEKGQTVTLRCDPISGHDNLYWYRRVMGKEIKFLLHFVKESKQDESGMPNNRFLAERTGGTYSTLKVQPAELEDSGVYFCASSQGSGSSTDTQYFGPGTRLTVL.

The chain carries TRBV28 and TRBJ1-5; tentative D call: TRBD1 (5 bases). The germline gives CDR1 MDHEN, CDR2 SYDVKM. The CDR3 loop spans 16 amino acids. The V end was cut by 5 bases, the J end by 0 bases, with 14 bases between. The CDR3 region has the DNA TGTGCCAGCAGTCCTAGGACACCCTATAGCAATCAGCCCCAGCATTTT. Translation: CASSPRTPYSNQPQHF.

The chain couples TRBV13 to TRBJ1-2; 11 bases are shared with TRBD1. Germline assignment: CDR1 PRHDT and CDR2 FYEKMQ (reference sequence). This CDR3 region has 14 residues. Trimming removed 8 bases from V and 3 bases from J; junction bases left unmatched: 5. The CDR3 nucleotides are TGTGCCAGCGTCGGACAGGGGGCATACTATGGCTACACCTTC. It encodes CASVGQGAYYGYTF.

A single count supports this clone. The rearrangement links TRBV2 to TRBJ1-2, with unresolved D. This CDR3 has 13 amino acids. Germline V gene sequence: CDR1 SNHLY, CDR2 FYNNEI. The germline V and J ends were trimmed by 4 bases and 4 bases, with 10 bases remaining between them. The CDR3 DNA reads as TGTGCCAGCAGTGGAGGGAAGGGCTATGGCTACACCTTC. The encoded protein is CASSGGKGYGYTF.